The sequence of this TCR beta chain was determined in a study of blood T cell repertoires in COVID-19. About the research overall: Material from acute and convalescent COVID-19 was sourced from the United States, Italy and Spain. T cells, B-cell-depleted T cells, or PBMCs provided the cDNA or gDNA that served as material.

Authors' analysis steps: Nucleated cell counts were estimated from reference gene primer amplification. Measured with immunoSEQ multiplex PCR; TCRdb has only the in-frame clones, and not every one. That table furnishes V, J and clone size, whereas the DNA furnished D and trimming. The sample includes around 200,000 clones, roughly 85% of them seen just once. V lost 2 bases, J lost 6 bases, and 13 bases lay in between. Germline values: CDR1 SGHTA, CDR2 FQGNSA. The CDR3 runs to 15 residues. The sequenced sample consisted of peripheral blood. The TCR originated in a human donor with active or convalescent COVID-19. The donor label of this sample is uncertain. The chain is built from TRBV7-2 and TRBJ2-2; possibly TRBD2 for D (6 bases). The CDR3 DNA reads as TGTGCCAGCAGCTTATATGGAGGGGTATCCGGGGAGCTGTTTTTT. Protein: CASSLYGGVSGELFF.